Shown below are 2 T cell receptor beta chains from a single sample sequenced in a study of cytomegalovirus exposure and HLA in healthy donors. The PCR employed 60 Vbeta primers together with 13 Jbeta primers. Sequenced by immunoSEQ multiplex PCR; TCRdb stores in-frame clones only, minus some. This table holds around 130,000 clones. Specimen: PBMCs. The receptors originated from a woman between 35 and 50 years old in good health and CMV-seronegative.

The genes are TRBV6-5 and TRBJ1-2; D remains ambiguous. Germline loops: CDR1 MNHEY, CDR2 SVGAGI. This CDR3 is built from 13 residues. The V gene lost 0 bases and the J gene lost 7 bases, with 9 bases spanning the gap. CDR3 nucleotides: TGTGCCAGCAGTTACTCAAGGGAGGGTGGCTACACCTTC. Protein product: CASSYSREGGYTF.

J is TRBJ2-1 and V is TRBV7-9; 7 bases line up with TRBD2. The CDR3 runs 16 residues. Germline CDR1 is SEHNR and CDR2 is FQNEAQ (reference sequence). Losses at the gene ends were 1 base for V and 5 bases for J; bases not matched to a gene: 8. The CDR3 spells CASSLVGGGANNEQFF. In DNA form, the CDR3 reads TGTGCCAGCAGCTTAGTCGGCGGGGGAGCTAACAATGAGCAGTTCTTC.